This record concerns one TCR beta chain sequence. These data belong to a study of blood T cell repertoires in COVID-19. Study-level background: The cDNA or gDNA used as material had been derived from T cells, B-cell-depleted T cells, or PBMCs.

Original processing notes: Reference gene primer amplification gave nucleated cell count estimates. Method: immunoSEQ multiplex PCR; TCRdb's copy keeps in-frame clones and lacks some. For V, J and clone size, that table is used; D and trimming come from the DNA. The table shows about 110,000 clones, with 69% occurring only once. CDR3 length: 15 amino acids. Germline V gene lookup returns CDR1 SGDLS and CDR2 YYNGEE. V lost 0 bases and J lost 4, with 13 bases in between. The sample was peripheral blood. The receptor was derived from an elderly man with acute or convalescent COVID-19. The chain carries TRBV9 and TRBJ1-1; possibly TRBD1 for D (6 bases). The CDR3 DNA sequence: TGTGCCAGCAGCGTAGGTTCAGGGGAGGGCACTGAAGCTTTCTTT. This sequence encodes CASSVGSGEGTEAFF.